These T cell receptor beta chains were read from a single sample in a study of T cells in Graves' hyperthyroidism and ophthalmopathy. Via MiXCR, TCRdb re-called the multiplex PCR reads, giving one row per CDR3 protein. This table holds 400,000 to 450,000 distinct CDR3 sequences, roughly 14% found once. The specimen sequenced was blood. The receptors were gathered from a man aged 18 to 29 with Graves' ophthalmopathy. Both conserved end residues are part of each CDR3. The D gene is left open where the match is weak. Size is omitted from some rows. Given values are once, few, many or a class for expanded clones.

>TRBJ2-1|TRBD2|TRBV27|many
TGTGCCAGCAATAGCGGGGGATCCTACAATGAGCAGTTCTTC
CASNSGGSYNEQFF
>TRBJ2-7|NA|TRBV20-1|NA
TGCAGTGCCGGGGATCAGAAGACCACCTACGAGCAGTACTTC
CSAGDQKTTYEQYF
>TRBJ1-2|NA|TRBV7-2|many
TGTGCCAGCAGCTTAGATCCGGACAGATCTAGCTATGGCTACACCTTC
CASSLDPDRSSYGYTF
>TRBJ1-2|NA|TRBV5-1|NA
TGCGCCAGCAGCTCTGGACCGCTGGGGCTAAACTATGGCTACACCTTC
CASSSGPLGLNYGYTF
>TRBJ2-2|NA|TRBV10-3|many
TGTGCCATCAGTGAGTCGTGGGGAGCGAACACCGGGGAGCTGTTTTTT
CAISESWGANTGELFF
>TRBJ2-3|NA|TRBV27|many
TGTGCCAGCAGTTTTAAGGGGGGCACAGATACGCAGTATTTT
CASSFKGGTDTQYF
>TRBJ1-5|TRBD1|TRBV4-1|NA
TGCGCCAGCAGCCAAGGGGGGACAGGGGGGAGCAATCAGCCCCAGCATTTT
CASSQGGTGGSNQPQHF
>TRBJ1-2|NA|TRBV20-1|NA
TGCAGTGCTAGAGATACTCCGGGGCCAAGGGGCTACACCTTC
CSARDTPGPRGYTF
>TRBJ1-1|TRBD1|TRBV5-1|many
TGCGCCAGCAGCCCCAGAGGACAGGGAGTGAACACTGAAGCTTTCTTT
CASSPRGQGVNTEAFF
>TRBJ2-3|TRBD1|TRBV29-1|few
TGCAGCGCCCGACAGGGGGGCGGAGATACGCAGTATTTT
CSARQGGGDTQYF
>TRBJ1-1|NA|TRBV7-6|many
TGTGCCAGCAGCTTAGAACAGGGTGGTAACACTGAAGCTTTCTTT
CASSLEQGGNTEAFF
>TRBJ2-7|TRBD1|TRBV18|many
TGTGCCAGCTCATTGACAGGGAGCGAGGAGCAGTACTTC
CASSLTGSEEQYF
>TRBJ2-1|NA|TRBV5-6|many
TGTGCCAGCAGCTTCATACACTCCCCGAGCTCCTACAATGAGCAGTTCTTC
CASSFIHSPSSYNEQFF
>TRBJ1-4|NA|TRBV14|few
TGTGCCAGCAGCCAAGATGATGAAAAACTGTTTTTT
CASSQDDEKLFF
>TRBJ1-1|NA|TRBV4-1|NA
TGCGCCAGCAGCCAAACTCAGGGGTCGGGTGAAGCTTTCTTT
CASSQTQGSGEAFF
>TRBJ1-6|NA|TRBV29-1|few
TGCAGCGTTTCGGGGGGGTTGGAGTCACCCCTCCACTTT
CSVSGGLESPLHF
>TRBJ2-1|NA|TRBV12-3/TRBV12-4|many
TGTGCCAGCAGTTTATCTGGACTTTACAATGAGCAGTTCTTC
CASSLSGLYNEQFF
>TRBJ1-2|NA|TRBV27|many
TGTGCCAGCAGTTTATCGGAGGAGACACCGAACTATGGCTACACCTTC
CASSLSEETPNYGYTF
>TRBJ2-5|TRBD2|TRBV11-2|many
TGTGCCAGCAGCTTACCTAGCGGGGGGGCGGAGACCCAGTACTTC
CASSLPSGGAETQYF
>TRBJ2-1|TRBD2|TRBV20-1|many
TGCAGTGCTAGAGTGAGGGAGAGCGGGAGAGACAATGAGCAGTTCTTC
CSARVRESGRDNEQFF
>TRBJ2-7|TRBD1|TRBV28|many
TGTGCCAGCAGTATTCCGGGACAGGGCTACGAGCAGTACTTC
CASSIPGQGYEQYF
>TRBJ2-7|TRBD2|TRBV10-2|many
TGCGCCAGCAGTGAGTACGCTAGCGGGAGTGTTGTCGAGCAGTACTTC
CASSEYASGSVVEQYF
>TRBJ2-1|TRBD2|TRBV10-3|few
TGTGCCATCAGTCAAACTAGCGGGACCTACAATGAGCAGTTCTTC
CAISQTSGTYNEQFF
>TRBJ1-2|TRBD1|TRBV10-3|NA
TGTGCCATCAGTGAATCCTTACCGGGACAGCATAACTATGGCTACACCTTC
CAISESLPGQHNYGYTF